A single sample gave rise to the 23 T cell receptor beta chains below, sequenced in a study of shared T cell receptors in the human thymus. Clones were read by immunoSEQ multiplex PCR, and TCRdb kept only the in-frame ones, dropping some. The table lists 640,000 or so clones, approximately 87% of them singletons. The data were also submitted as part of a second study, on human thymus T cells.

Sequencing was performed on thymocytes. All receptors come from a boy younger than two with a congenital heart defect.

The rearrangement joins TRBV15 to TRBJ1-1; D is perhaps TRBD1 (5 bases). CDR1 LNHNV and CDR2 YYDKDF come from the germline V gene (reference sequence). V dropped 0 bases and J dropped 1 base, with 21 bases sitting between them. The CDR3 length is 19 residues. The CDR3: CATSRDLLGGSGRNTEAFF. DNA of the CDR3: TGTGCCACCAGCAGAGATCTTTTGGGGGGATCCGGCCGGAACACTGAAGCTTTCTTT. Supplemented by reference TRBV15 and TRBJ1-1, the full variable domain reads DAMVIQNPRYQVTQFGKPVTLSCSQTLNHNVMYWYQQKSSQAPKLLFHYYDKDFNNEADTPDNFQSRRPNTSFCFLDIRSPGLGDTAMYLCATSRDLLGGSGRNTEAFFGQGTRLTVV.

The rearrangement uses TRBV6-4 and TRBJ2-3; 9 nucleotides align to TRBD1. With 7 bases clipped from V and 2 bases from J, the junction kept 7 bases outside the gene matches. Germline V lookup: CDR1 MRHNA, CDR2 SNTAGT. The CDR3 is 15 residues long. The CDR3 DNA is TGTGCCAGCAAACCGGGACAGGGAAACACAGATACGCAGTATTTT. As protein: CASKPGQGNTDTQYF.

The V and J genes are TRBV5-6 and TRBJ1-2, with TRBD1 matching 10 bases. J was trimmed by 5 bases and V by 0 bases; bases with no gene match: 4. CDR3 length: 15 amino acids. Germline lookup yields CDR1 SGHDT and CDR2 YYEEEE. Here the CDR3 reads CASSLEGTGVYGYTF. CDR3 bases: TGTGCCAGCAGCTTGGAAGGGACAGGGGTATATGGCTACACCTTC.

The chain carries TRBV6-1 and TRBJ2-7; no reliable D call. CDR1 is MNHNS, CDR2 SASEGT, per germline. V gave up 3 bases and J gave up 2 bases, with 11 bases separating them. This CDR3 is 14 amino acids long. CDR3 in DNA: TGTGCCAGCAGTGAGTATAGGAGAACCTACGAGCAGTACTTC. It specifies CASSEYRRTYEQYF.

V is TRBV6-6 and J is TRBJ1-1, with D possibly being TRBD1 (6 bases). V gave up 6 bases and J gave up 0 bases, with 11 bases separating them. CDR1 and CDR2 (germline): MNHNY, SVGAGI (reference sequence). This CDR3 spans 14 amino acids. This chain's CDR3 is CASSQGNLNTEAFF. DNA for the CDR3: TGTGCCAGCAGCCAGGGGAATTTGAACACTGAAGCTTTCTTT.

The rearrangement joins TRBV28 to TRBJ2-1, with TRBD2 identical over 12 bases. The CDR3 has 16 residues. Trimming took 3 bases from V and 9 from J; bases not matched to a gene: 9. Germline assignment: CDR1 MDHEN and CDR2 SYDVKM. The CDR3 bases are TGTGCCAGCAGTTTCGCCCCTAGCGGGGGGGGCAGTGAGCAGTTCTTC. It is translated as CASSFAPSGGGSEQFF.

This clone showed up just once. V gene TRBV4-1 combines with J gene TRBJ1-6, with TRBD1 matching 10 bases. V shed 0 bases and J 7 bases; nucleotides not matched to a gene: 3. Germline loops: CDR1 MGHRA, CDR2 YSYEKL. CDR3 length: 16 amino acids. CDR3 DNA: TGCGCCAGCAGCCAAGAGTCGGACAGGGGGAATTCACCCCTCCACTTT. Encoded protein: CASSQESDRGNSPLHF.

V usage is TRBV9 and J usage is TRBJ1-4; no definite D call. Germline CDR1 SGDLS, CDR2 YYNGEE. V lost 3 bases and J lost 6, with 15 bases in between. This CDR3 is 15 amino acids long. The CDR3 nucleotides read TGTGCCAGCAGCGCTAACACTAGCATTGATGAAAAACTGTTTTTT. It is translated as CASSANTSIDEKLFF.

The genes are TRBV6-5 and TRBJ1-1; TRBD1 aligns across 8 bases. The CDR3 is 14 residues long. V lost 6 bases to trimming and J lost 2 bases; unmatched junction nucleotides: 5. Germline V lookup: CDR1 MNHEY, CDR2 SVGAGI. The CDR3 loop reads CASRQGVANTEAFF. The CDR3 DNA follows: TGTGCCAGCAGACAGGGGGTGGCAAACACTGAAGCTTTCTTT.

J is TRBJ2-1 and V is TRBV5-8; 8 bases are shared with TRBD2. This CDR3 contains 15 residues. The germline gives CDR1 SGHTS, CDR2 YDEGEE. The V segment lost 5 bases and the J segment 2 bases; nucleotides outside the gene matches: 6. DNA for the CDR3: TGTGCCAGCAGTACCGGGACTAGAGCCTACAATGAGCAGTTCTTC. Amino acids: CASSTGTRAYNEQFF.

DNA for the CDR3: TGCGCCAGCAGCTTGGCCGCGGGACGGATCTACGAGCAGTACTTC. Protein: CASSLAAGRIYEQYF. V gene TRBV5-1 combines with J gene TRBJ2-7; TRBD2 is a possible D gene (6 bases). In germline, CDR1 is SGHRS, CDR2 YFSETQ. The V gene lost 0 bases and the J gene lost 3 bases, with 13 bases spanning the gap. The CDR3 is made up of 15 amino acids.

The sample holds one count of this clone. The rearrangement uses TRBV20-1 and TRBJ1-2; perhaps TRBD1 as D (5 bases). With 2 bases removed from V and 7 bases from J, the gap between germline ends came to 8 bases. CDR3 length: 11 residues. The germline gives CDR1 DFQATT, CDR2 SNEGSKA (reference sequence). The DNA for the CDR3 is TGCAGTGCTAGATCCAGGGCTGGCTACACCTTC. Translating it yields CSARSRAGYTF.

This clone was counted only a few times. The CDR3 spells CASSVRQGGDNEQFF. The CDR3 DNA is TGTGCCAGCAGTGTCCGACAGGGTGGAGACAATGAGCAGTTCTTC. J is TRBJ2-1 and V is TRBV6-5; 7 bases map to TRBD1. The germline CDR1 and CDR2 sequences are MNHEY and SVGAGI. CDR3 size: 15 residues. V lost 5 bases and J lost 5; bases outside the gene matches: 9.

This clone has only one observation. The genes are TRBV25-1 and TRBJ2-7; 7 bases map to TRBD1. The J segment lost 2 bases and the V segment lost 5 bases, leaving 15 bases of the junction unmatched. Germline values: CDR1 MGHDK, CDR2 SYGVNS. This CDR3 region has 17 residues. The CDR3 coding sequence is TGTGCCAGCAGTTCCCACAAAGGGGGCCCGGACCCCTACGAGCAGTACTTC. Translation: CASSSHKGGPDPYEQYF.

This rearrangement joins TRBV7-6 to TRBJ2-7; tentative D call: TRBD2 (6 bases). Trimming shortened V by 7 bases and J by 0 bases, and 16 bases separated the two germline ends. This CDR3 is built from 15 residues. Per germline, CDR1 SGHVS and CDR2 FNYEAQ. CDR3 loop: CASTFDNGSSYEQYF. CDR3 sequence (DNA): TGTGCCAGCACCTTCGACAACGGGAGCTCCTACGAGCAGTACTTC. The variable domain in full, with the rest retrieved from reference TRBV7-6 and TRBJ2-7, is GAGVSQSPRYKVTKRGQDVALRCDPISGHVSLYWYRQALGQGPEFLTYFNYEAQQDKSGLPNDRFSAERPEGSISTLTIQRTEQRDSAMYRCASTFDNGSSYEQYFGPGTRLTVT.

V usage is TRBV27 and J usage is TRBJ2-1; a possible D gene is TRBD2 (6 bases). This CDR3 has 14 residues. Germline assignment: CDR1 MNHEY and CDR2 SMNVEV (reference sequence). Deletions cut 10 bases from V and 4 bases from J, with 17 bases between. For the CDR3, the DNA is TGTGCCACCAGGGAAGGGGCGGGGTACAATGAGCAGTTCTTC. It yields the protein CATREGAGYNEQFF.

The count of this clone is one. V usage is TRBV2 and J usage is TRBJ2-5; perhaps TRBD2 as D (7 bases). Germline V gene sequence: CDR1 SNHLY, CDR2 FYNNEI. V dropped 6 bases and J dropped 5 bases, with 19 bases sitting between them. This CDR3 has 15 amino acids. CDR3 bases: TGTGCCAGCAGCCCAATTAGGGGGGGCCGGGAGACCCAGTACTTC. Protein sequence: CASSPIRGGRETQYF.

This clone has just one count. This chain uses TRBV7-9 with TRBJ1-1; D might be TRBD1 (5 bases). Germline CDR1 reads SEHNR; CDR2 reads FQNEAQ (reference sequence). The CDR3 consists of 13 residues. V lost 10 bases and J lost 4, with 16 bases in between. Written as DNA, the CDR3 is TGTGCCACCCTGGGGGGAAAAGGCACTGAAGCTTTCTTT. Protein sequence: CATLGGKGTEAFF.

V usage is TRBV9 and J usage is TRBJ1-2; TRBD1 aligns across 7 bases. The CDR3 length is 15 residues. The V gene end was trimmed by 3 bases and the J gene end by 4 bases; junction bases not matched to a gene: 9. CDR1 is SGDLS, CDR2 YYNGEE, per germline. The CDR3 here is CASSARDSRPYGYTF. In nucleotides, the CDR3 is TGTGCCAGCAGCGCCCGGGACAGCAGGCCCTATGGCTACACCTTC.

The rearrangement links TRBV11-2 to TRBJ2-6; tentative D call: TRBD2 (5 bases). The CDR3 covers 19 residues. With 2 bases removed from V and 0 bases from J, the gap between germline ends came to 17 bases. Germline V lookup: CDR1 SGHAT, CDR2 FQNNGV. DNA for the CDR3: TGTGCCAGCAGCTTATTAATGGGAGCCCCTTTCTCTGGGGCCAACGTCCTGACTTTC. It specifies CASSLLMGAPFSGANVLTF.

The rearrangement joins TRBV20-1 to TRBJ1-1; D gene unclear. From germline, CDR1 is DFQATT and CDR2 SNEGSKA (reference sequence). The V and J ends lost 1 base and 6 bases respectively, with 6 bases between them. The CDR3 loop spans 11 amino acids. The CDR3 DNA is TGCAGTGCTAGAGCTACAGCTGAAGCTTTCTTT. Residues: CSARATAEAFF.

The table lists this clone with a count of one. The chain links TRBV28 to TRBJ2-7; D gene uncertain. V was cut by 3 bases and J by 3 bases, with 9 bases left in between. CDR1 and CDR2 (germline): MDHEN, SYDVKM. The CDR3 totals 13 residues. Here the CDR3 DNA reads TGTGCCAGCAGTTTTGTACAGAACTACGAGCAGTACTTC. The encoded protein is CASSFVQNYEQYF. The variable domain in full, completed from reference TRBV28 and TRBJ2-7, reads DVKVTQSSRYLVKRTGEKVFLECVQDMDHENMFWYRQDPGLGLRLIYFSYDVKMKEKGDIPEGYSVSREKKERFSLILESASTNQTSMYLCASSFVQNYEQYFGPGTRLTVT.

This CDR3 is CASSVPTGVKNTGELFF. CDR3 DNA sequence: TGTGCCAGCAGTGTGCCAACAGGGGTCAAGAACACCGGGGAGCTGTTTTTT. The chain couples TRBV6-1 to TRBJ2-2; 7 bases map to TRBD1. Losses at the gene ends were 4 bases for V and 1 base for J; bases not matched to a gene: 9. The germline V gene has CDR1 MNHNS and CDR2 SASEGT. The CDR3 runs to 17 residues.